Detailed here is one T cell receptor beta chain. The record originates from a study of blood T cell repertoires in COVID-19. V was clipped by 6 bases and J by 4 bases, with 25 bases between them. The CDR3 spans 19 residues. Germline CDR1 and CDR2: MDHEN and SYDVKM. Donors in Cohort 3 counted as recovered after two negative PCRs, clearance, or symptom resolution. TCRdb keeps only in-frame clones here, not all; method: immunoSEQ multiplex PCR. The sample has around 280,000 clones; around 90% are singletons. The genes are TRBV28 and TRBJ1-6, with a tentative D call TRBD1 (6 bases). The sequenced sample was PBMCs or T cells enriched from blood (not recorded which). This receptor was obtained from a woman in her thirties or forties who had recovered from COVID-19. The CDR3 DNA follows: TGTGCCAGCAGCATACAGGGACGCTTTAAATCCACTTATAATTCACCCCTCCACTTT. Amino acids: CASSIQGRFKSTYNSPLHF.